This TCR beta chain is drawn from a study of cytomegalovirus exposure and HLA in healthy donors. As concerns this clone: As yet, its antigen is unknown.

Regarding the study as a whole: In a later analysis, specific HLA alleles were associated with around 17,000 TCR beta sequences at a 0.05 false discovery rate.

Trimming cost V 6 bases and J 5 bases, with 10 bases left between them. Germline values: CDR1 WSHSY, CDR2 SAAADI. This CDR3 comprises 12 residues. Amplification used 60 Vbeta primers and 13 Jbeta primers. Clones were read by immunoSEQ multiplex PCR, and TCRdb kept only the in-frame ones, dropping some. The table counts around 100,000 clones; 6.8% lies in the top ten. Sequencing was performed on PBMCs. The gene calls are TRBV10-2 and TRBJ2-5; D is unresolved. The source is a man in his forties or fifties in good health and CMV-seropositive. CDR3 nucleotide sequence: TGCGCCAGCAGCCCGACGGGTGAGACCCAGTACTTC. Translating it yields CASSPTGETQYF.